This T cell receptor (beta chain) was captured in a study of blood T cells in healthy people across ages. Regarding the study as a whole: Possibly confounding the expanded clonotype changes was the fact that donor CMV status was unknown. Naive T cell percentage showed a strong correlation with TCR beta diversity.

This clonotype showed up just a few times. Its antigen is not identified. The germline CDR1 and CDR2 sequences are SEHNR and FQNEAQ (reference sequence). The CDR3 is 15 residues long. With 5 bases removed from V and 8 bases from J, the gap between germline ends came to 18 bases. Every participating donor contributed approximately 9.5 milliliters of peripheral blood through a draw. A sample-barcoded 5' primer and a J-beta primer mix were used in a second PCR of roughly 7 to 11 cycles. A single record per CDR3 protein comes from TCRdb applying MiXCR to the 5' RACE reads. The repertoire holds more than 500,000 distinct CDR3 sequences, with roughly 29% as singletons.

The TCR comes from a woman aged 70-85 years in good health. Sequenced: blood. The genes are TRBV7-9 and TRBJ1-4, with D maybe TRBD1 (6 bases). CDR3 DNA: TGTGCCAGCAGCGAGATGAGTGGGGGCCGGGAAAAACTGTTTTTT. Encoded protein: CASSEMSGGREKLFF.